This T cell receptor (beta chain) is from a study of beta chain features in type 1 diabetes. V shed 4 bases and J 0 bases; nucleotides not matched to a gene: 4. The length of the CDR3 is 16 residues. CDR1 SGHRS and CDR2 YFSETQ come from the germline V gene. There was one heparinised blood draw per donor, averaging roughly 110 mL. Each of the CD4+ naive, central memory, regulatory and stem cell-like memory populations was sorted via CD45RO/CCR7/CD25/CD127/CD95/CD27. Since all of the isolated RNA was reverse transcribed, expressed TCRB transcripts were what got sequenced. For naive, central memory and regulatory T cell samples, reads averaged roughly 3.7 million. The assay was immunoSEQ multiplex PCR, and TCRdb's table has in-frame clones only and misses some. The sample lists about 140,000 clones; approximately 9.8% were seen once.

The sequence was obtained from a woman in her thirties or forties in good health. Sample: central memory CD4+ T cells from blood. J is TRBJ1-1 and V is TRBV5-1, with 12 bases identical to TRBD1. This CDR3 reads CASSLGTGGLNTEAFF. CDR3 DNA sequence: TGCGCCAGCAGCCTAGGGACAGGGGGCCTGAACACTGAAGCTTTCTTT.